This T cell receptor beta chain derives from a study of blood T cells in healthy people across ages. Points from the study as a whole: TCR beta diversity, measured per million T cells, fell in a roughly linear way with age.

As concerns this clonotype: Its antigen is undetermined.

The V gene lost 6 bases and the J gene lost 10 bases, with 18 bases spanning the gap. The CDR3 has 13 residues. Germline values: CDR1 DFQATT, CDR2 SNEGSKA (reference sequence). Using a J-beta primer mix together with a sample-barcoded 5' primer, a second PCR was run for roughly 7 to 12 cycles. Each cDNA molecule was tagged by a template-switch adaptor that had 12 random nucleotides. All samples gave at least 2.5 million CDR3-containing paired-end reads. TCRdb called the 5' RACE reads again in MiXCR, with one record for every CDR3 protein. The sample yields under 800,000 distinct CDR3 sequences, under 25% seen once. Each sample used at least 6 million PBMCs.

The specimen sequenced was blood. The source is a man aged 70 or older in good health. The chain carries TRBV20-1 and TRBJ1-4; D perhaps matches TRBD1 (5 bases). CDR3 DNA: TGCAGTGCGGTGGGAGATTTTCAGGGAAAACTGTTTTTT. Protein: CSAVGDFQGKLFF.